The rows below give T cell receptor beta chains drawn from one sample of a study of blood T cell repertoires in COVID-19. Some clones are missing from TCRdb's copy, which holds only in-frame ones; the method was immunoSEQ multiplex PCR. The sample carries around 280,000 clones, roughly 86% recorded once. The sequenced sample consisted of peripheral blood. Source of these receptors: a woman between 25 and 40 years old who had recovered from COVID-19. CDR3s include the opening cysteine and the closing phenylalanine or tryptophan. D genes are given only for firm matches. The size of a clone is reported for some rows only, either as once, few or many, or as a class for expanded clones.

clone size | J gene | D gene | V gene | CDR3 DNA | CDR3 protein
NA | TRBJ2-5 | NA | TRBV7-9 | TGTGCCAGCAGCTCCAGTTCCCAAGAGACCCAGTACTTC | CASSSSSQETQYF
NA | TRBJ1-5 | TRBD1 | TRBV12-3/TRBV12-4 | TGTGCCAGCAGCCTCACAGGGGCTCAGCCCCAGCATTTT | CASSLTGAQPQHF
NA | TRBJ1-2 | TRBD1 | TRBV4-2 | TGTGCCAGCAGCCAAGATAGGGGACAGCTCTATGGCTACACCTTC | CASSQDRGQLYGYTF
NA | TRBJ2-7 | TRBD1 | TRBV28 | TGTGCCAGCAGTTTTAGGGGACAGAAGACCTACGAGCAGTACTTC | CASSFRGQKTYEQYF
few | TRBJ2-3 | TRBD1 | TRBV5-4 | TGTGCCAGCAGCCGAAATAACAGGGGAGCCACAGATACGCAGTATTTT | CASSRNNRGATDTQYF
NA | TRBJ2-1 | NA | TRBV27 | TGTGCCAGCAGCGCCCGGGGGTGGGCTGGTCGGGGGAATGAGCAGTTCTTC | CASSARGWAGRGNEQFF
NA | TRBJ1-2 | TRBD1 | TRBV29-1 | TGCAGCGTTGAGGAAACAGGGGGCAACTATGGCTACACCTTC | CSVEETGGNYGYTF
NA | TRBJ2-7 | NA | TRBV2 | TGTGCCAGCAGTGAAATTAAACCGGGACAAAGGGGCTCCGAGCAGTACTTC | CASSEIKPGQRGSEQYF
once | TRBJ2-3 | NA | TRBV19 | TGTGCCAGTCGGATGTCGGGGACGCAGTATTTT | CASRMSGTQYF
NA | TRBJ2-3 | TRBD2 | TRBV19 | TGTGCCAGTAGTACGACTAGCGGCGTGCGTCCAGATACGCAGTATTTT | CASSTTSGVRPDTQYF
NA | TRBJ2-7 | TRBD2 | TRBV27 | TGTGCCAGCAGTCCCGGGGGGGGACTAGCGGCCTACGAGCAGTACTTC | CASSPGGGLAAYEQYF
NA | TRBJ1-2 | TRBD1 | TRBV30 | TGTGCCTGGAGTCTAGACAGGGCAAAGGGCTACACCTTC | CAWSLDRAKGYTF
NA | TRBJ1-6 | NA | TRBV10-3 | TGTGCCATCAGTGAGGAGGTCCGAGGTAATTCACCCCTCCACTTT | CAISEEVRGNSPLHF
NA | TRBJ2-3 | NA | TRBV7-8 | TGTGCCAGCAGCTTAGACAGGCCGAGCACAGATACGCAGTATTTT | CASSLDRPSTDTQYF
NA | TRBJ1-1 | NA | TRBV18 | TGTGCCAGCTCAGACTCCGGAGGTTACACTGAAGCTTTCTTT | CASSDSGGYTEAFF
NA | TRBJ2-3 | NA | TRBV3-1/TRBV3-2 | TGTGCCAGCAGCCAAGGACTAGGTGCAGATACGCAGTATTTT | CASSQGLGADTQYF
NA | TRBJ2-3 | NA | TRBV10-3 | TGTGCCATCAGTGGCGGGGAGATCACAGATACGCAGTATTTT | CAISGGEITDTQYF
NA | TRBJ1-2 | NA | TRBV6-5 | TGTGCCAGCAGTTACCCCGACAGAAATGGCTACACCTTC | CASSYPDRNGYTF
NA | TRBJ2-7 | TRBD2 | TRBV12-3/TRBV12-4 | TGTGCCAGCACCCCCGGGGGGATCTACGAGCAGTACTTC | CASTPGGIYEQYF
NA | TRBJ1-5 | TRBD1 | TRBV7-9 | TGTGCCAGCAGCTTAGACAGGGGTCAGCCCCAGCATTTT | CASSLDRGQPQHF
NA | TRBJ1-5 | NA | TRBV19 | TGTGCCAGTAGTATAGGGGGAGATCAGCCCCAGCATTTT | CASSIGGDQPQHF
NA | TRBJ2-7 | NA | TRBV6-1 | TGTGCCAGCAGTGAATGGCTAGCACCCTCCTACGAGCAGTACTTC | CASSEWLAPSYEQYF
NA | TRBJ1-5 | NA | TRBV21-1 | TGTGCCAGCACCCCAAGGTCAGGGGGAGCAAAAAGCAATCAGCCCCAGCATTTT | CASTPRSGGAKSNQPQHF
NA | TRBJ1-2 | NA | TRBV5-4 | TGTGCCAGCAGCTTTAATTCCTATGGCTACACCTTC | CASSFNSYGYTF
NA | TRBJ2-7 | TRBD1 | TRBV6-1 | TGTGCCAGCAGTTTCACCGGGACAGCCGAGCAGTACTTC | CASSFTGTAEQYF
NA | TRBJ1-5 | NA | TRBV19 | TGTGCCAGTAGTTATGGAGGTCTTAGCAATCAGCCCCAGCATTTT | CASSYGGLSNQPQHF
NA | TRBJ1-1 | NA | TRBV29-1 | TGCAGCGTTGAAGATGAGGTGGAAGCTTTCTTT | CSVEDEVEAFF
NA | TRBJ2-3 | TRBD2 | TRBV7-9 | TGTGCCAGCAGCACCGGACTAGCGGGGGGCGTAGATACGCAGTATTTT | CASSTGLAGGVDTQYF
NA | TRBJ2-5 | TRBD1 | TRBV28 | TGTGCCAGCAGTACGACAGGGGGCGCGTTATCAGAGACCCAGTACTTC | CASSTTGGALSETQYF
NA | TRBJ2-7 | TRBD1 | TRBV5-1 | TGCGCCAGCAGCCAGACAGGGGGCGGGTACGAGCAGTACTTC | CASSQTGGGYEQYF
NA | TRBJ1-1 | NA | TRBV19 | TGTGCCAGTACCATTCAGGGGAAGAGCACTGAAGCTTTCTTT | CASTIQGKSTEAFF
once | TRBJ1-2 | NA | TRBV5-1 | TGCGCCAGCAGCTTGGACAGGACAGTCCCCAGTGGCTACACCTTC | CASSLDRTVPSGYTF
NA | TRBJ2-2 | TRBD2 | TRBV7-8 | TGTGCCAGCAGCAGGGGACTAGCGAGCACCGGGGAGCTGTTTTTT | CASSRGLASTGELFF
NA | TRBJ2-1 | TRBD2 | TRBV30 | TGTGCCTGGGGGGGACTAGCGGCTTACAATGAGCAGTTCTTC | CAWGGLAAYNEQFF
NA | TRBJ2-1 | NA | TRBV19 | TGTGCCAGTAAAGGGGGTATCGATGAGCAGTTCTTC | CASKGGIDEQFF
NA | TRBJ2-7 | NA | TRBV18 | TGTGCCAGCTCACCCGGGACTTCCTACGAGCAGTACTTC | CASSPGTSYEQYF
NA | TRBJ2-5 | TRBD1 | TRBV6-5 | TGTGCCAGCAGGAGAAGACAGGGGGCGGGAGAGACCCAGTACTTC | CASRRRQGAGETQYF
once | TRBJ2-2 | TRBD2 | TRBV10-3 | TGTGCCATCAGTGAGAATAGCCTACCCCCAGCGGGAGGGCCTGCGACCGGGGAGCTGTTTTTT | CAISENSLPPAGGPATGELFF
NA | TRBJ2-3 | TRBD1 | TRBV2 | TGTGCCAGCAGCCCACGGACAGGGGGCGCAGATACGCAGTATTTT | CASSPRTGGADTQYF
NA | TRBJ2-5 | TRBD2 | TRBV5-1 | TGCGCCAGCAGCTTGGCCCCTAGCGGGGCCCAAGAGACCCAGTACTTC | CASSLAPSGAQETQYF
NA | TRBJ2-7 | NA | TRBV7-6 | TGTGCCAGCAGCTTAGCCAGGGGCCTCCAGGGGGAGCAGTACTTC | CASSLARGLQGEQYF
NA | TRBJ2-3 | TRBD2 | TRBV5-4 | TGTGCCAGCAGCCCCGCGGGAGGCTTCGGAGATACGCAGTATTTT | CASSPAGGFGDTQYF
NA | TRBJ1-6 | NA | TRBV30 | TGTGCCTGGAGCATCTCGGAGGGTCGTCAGTCACCCCTCCACTTT | CAWSISEGRQSPLHF
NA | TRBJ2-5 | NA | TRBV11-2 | TGTGCCAGCAGCTTAAGAGGCGAGACCCAGTACTTC | CASSLRGETQYF
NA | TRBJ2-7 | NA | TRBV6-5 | TGTGCCAGCAGTTACTTCGGACAGAGCTACGAGCAGTACTTC | CASSYFGQSYEQYF
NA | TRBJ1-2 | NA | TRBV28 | TGTGCCAGCAGTCGAGGTGGATGGGACTATGGCTACACCTTC | CASSRGGWDYGYTF
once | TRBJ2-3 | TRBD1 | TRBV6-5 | TGTGCCACCCTCCGGGACAGGGGGGAAGATACGCAGTATTTT | CATLRDRGEDTQYF